This T cell receptor (beta chain) was recorded in a study of response to subunit inactivated influenza vaccine. Overall study results and limits: The authors offered the suggestion that each seasonal influenza vaccination recruits few new T cells.

CDR3 size: 14 residues. The V segment lost 6 bases and the J segment 2 bases; nucleotides outside the gene matches: 3. In the case of this clonotype: Its antigen is unknown.

TCRdb called the RT-PCR reads again in MiXCR, with one record for every CDR3 protein. The data contain 800,000 or so distinct CDR3 sequences, 21% of them singletons. The specimen comprised PBMCs from blood, sampled roughly 5 days after vaccination. The V call is TRBV12-3 or TRBV12-4, the J call TRBJ1-4, with 7 bases lining up with TRBD1. This sequence was found in a middle-aged man who received an inactivated influenza vaccine. The CDR3 bases are TGTGCCAGCAGCCAGGGACAGACTAATGAAAAACTGTTTTTT. Translated: CASSQGQTNEKLFF.